This TCR beta chain is from a study of response to subunit inactivated influenza vaccine. TCRdb fed the RT-PCR reads into MiXCR, producing one record per CDR3 protein. This table has 490,000 or so distinct CDR3 sequences, approximately 7.1% appearing once. In its sample, this clonotype was seen a few times. This receptor was identified in a man aged 45 to 70 who received an inactivated influenza vaccine. The specimen was PBMCs from blood, collected around 25 months after vaccination.

This CDR3 is CASSHTTQGADSPLHF. The CDR3 bases are TGTGCCAGCAGCCACACTACCCAGGGGGCAGATTCACCCCTCCACTTT. The J gene is TRBJ1-6, the V gene TRBV4-2; 8 nucleotides agree with TRBD1. CDR1 is LGHNA, CDR2 YNFKEQ, per germline. The trim removed 3 bases at V and 8 bases at J, leaving 9 bases unmatched. The CDR3 is 16 residues long.